The 14 T cell receptor beta chains below all came from one sample that was sequenced in a study of a mutant IDH1 vaccine in newly diagnosed glioma. Indicated time point: week 23, last vaccination. Alongside topical imiquimod, each dose of vaccine comprised 300 ug of mutant IDH1 20-mer peptide. Which antigens these TCRs recognize remains unknown. Using immunoSEQ multiplex PCR, the repertoire was profiled, and TCRdb retains in-frame clones only, with some absent. The data show tens of thousands of clones, with around 85% seen just once and over 0.7% held by the top ten. The material sequenced was PBMCs, taken from a glioma patient whose treatment included an IDH1 peptide vaccine. All receptors derive from a woman in her fifties or sixties with glioma.

The rearrangement links TRBV6-5 to TRBJ1-6; 8 bases are shared with TRBD1. This CDR3 is built from 15 residues. Germline-derived CDR1 and CDR2 are MNHEY and SVGAGI. V lost 2 bases to trimming and J lost 5 bases; unmatched junction nucleotides: 2. As DNA, the CDR3 is TGTGCCAGCAGTTACGGACAGGGCGATAATTCACCCCTCCACTTT. As protein: CASSYGQGDNSPLHF.

The gene calls are TRBV10-2 and TRBJ2-7; D remains ambiguous. Trimming shortened V by 3 bases and J by 2 bases, and 8 bases separated the two germline ends. The CDR3 contains 13 residues. Germline loops: CDR1 WSHSY, CDR2 SAAADI. DNA for the CDR3: TGCGCCAGCAGTGATGGCGTCGCCTACGAGCAGTACTTC. The encoded protein is CASSDGVAYEQYF.

V and J are TRBV4-1 and TRBJ2-7; either TRBD1 or TRBD2 may supply D (5 bases each). Germline values: CDR1 MGHRA, CDR2 YSYEKL. Deletions cut 2 bases from V and 2 bases from J, with 10 bases between. This CDR3 is 14 amino acids long. The CDR3, as DNA: TGCGCCAGCAGCCAACGGGACGGAACCTACGAGCAGTACTTC. Translating gives CASSQRDGTYEQYF.

Worth noting for this clone: Other DNA sequences in the same sample also yield this CDR3. The chain uses TRBV6-5 and TRBJ2-2, with D hard to call. The CDR3 contains 14 residues. Deletions cut 1 base from V and 5 bases from J, with 8 bases between. Per the germline V gene, CDR1 is MNHEY and CDR2 is SVGAGI. The CDR3, as DNA: TGTGCCAGCAGTTACTGGGCTTCTACCGGGGAGCTGTTTTTT. This sequence encodes CASSYWASTGELFF.

This clone was counted only a few times. The rearrangement uses TRBV27 and TRBJ1-6; the match to TRBD1 covers 7 bases. The junction had 9 bases not matched to a gene; V was cut back by 9 bases and J by 7 bases. CDR1 is MNHEY and CDR2 is SMNVEV in the germline V gene (reference sequence). This CDR3 is 14 amino acids long. CDR3 in amino acids: CASRWARGNSPLHF. CDR3 DNA: TGTGCCAGTAGATGGGCCAGGGGGAATTCACCCCTCCACTTT.

CDR3 sequence reads: CASTQKGVGGRANEQYF. The DNA of the CDR3 is TGTGCCAGCACCCAGAAAGGTGTCGGCGGGAGGGCCAACGAGCAGTACTTC. V gene TRBV7-2 combines with J gene TRBJ2-7; 9 positions match TRBD2. The ends lost 7 bases at V and 5 bases at J; junction bases unmatched: 18. Germline values: CDR1 SGHTA, CDR2 FQGNSA. This CDR3 region has 17 residues.

The rearrangement joins TRBV5-5 to TRBJ2-3; 13 bases fit TRBD2. The CDR3 covers 17 residues. Germline assignment: CDR1 SGHKS and CDR2 YYEKEE (reference sequence). V gave up 4 bases and J gave up 1 base; unmatched junction bases: 6. The CDR3 region is CASSEGLAGSGTDTQYF. The CDR3 DNA sequence: TGTGCCAGCAGCGAGGGACTAGCGGGATCTGGCACAGATACGCAGTATTTT.

The chain carries TRBV6-1 and TRBJ2-3; 11 bases agree with TRBD2. The CDR3 sequence is 15 residues long. Germline V gene data show CDR1 as MNHNS and CDR2 as SASEGT. V was pared by 8 bases and J by 7 bases, with 11 bases of the junction left unmatched. The chain's CDR3 is CASWYGTSGTYTQYF. CDR3 sequence (DNA): TGTGCCAGCTGGTACGGGACTAGCGGTACATATACGCAGTATTTT.

The chain joins TRBV7-6 to TRBJ1-4; possible D gene TRBD1, 5 bases. Germline V lookup: CDR1 SGHVS, CDR2 FNYEAQ. Trimming stripped 5 bases from V and 1 base from J, with 8 bases between. CDR3 length: 14 residues. The CDR3 loop is CASSATVTNEKLFF. CDR3 bases: TGTGCCAGCAGCGCGACAGTAACTAATGAAAAACTGTTTTTT. Based on the CDR3 plus reference TRBV7-6 and TRBJ1-4, the full variable domain is GAGVSQSPRYKVTKRGQDVALRCDPISGHVSLYWYRQALGQGPEFLTYFNYEAQQDKSGLPNDRFSAERPEGSISTLTIQRTEQRDSAMYRCASSATVTNEKLFFGSGTQLSVL.

This clone was seen a few times. The chain has TRBV6-5 and TRBJ2-7, with a tentative D call TRBD1 (5 bases). V was cut by 4 bases and J by 7 bases, with 11 bases left in between. Germline assignment: CDR1 MNHEY and CDR2 SVGAGI. The CDR3 runs 12 residues. CDR3 residues: CASSSHAGEQYF. CDR3 in DNA: TGTGCCAGCAGTTCCCATGCAGGGGAGCAGTACTTC.

The J gene is TRBJ2-7, the V gene TRBV2; TRBD1 matches at 9 bases. The CDR3 consists of 14 residues. Germline V CDR1 and CDR2: SNHLY, FYNNEI. V lost 6 bases and J lost 5; bases outside the gene matches: 8. CDR3 sequence (DNA): TGTGCCAGCAGCTTTCCGGGACAGGGCCACGAGCAGTACTTC. This sequence encodes CASSFPGQGHEQYF.

V gene TRBV4-1 combines with J gene TRBJ2-5; 10 bases align to TRBD2. The CDR3 contains 15 residues. Germline-derived CDR1 and CDR2 are MGHRA and YSYEKL. The ends lost 0 bases at V and 4 bases at J; junction bases unmatched: 2. The CDR3 bases are TGCGCCAGCAGCCAAGATGGGACTAGCGTAGAGACCCAGTACTTC. Its protein product is CASSQDGTSVETQYF.

The V call is TRBV27, the J call TRBJ1-2; 7 bases are a match to TRBD1. Germline CDR1 reads MNHEY; CDR2 reads SMNVEV (reference sequence). With 5 bases clipped from V and 4 bases from J, the junction kept 1 base outside the gene matches. The CDR3 totals 12 residues. CDR3: CASSNRGYGYTF. In DNA, the CDR3 is TGTGCCAGCAGTAACAGGGGCTATGGCTACACCTTC.

This chain links TRBV2 with TRBJ2-7, with TRBD2 identical over 7 bases. In germline, CDR1 is SNHLY, CDR2 FYNNEI. The CDR3 runs to 14 residues. With V trimmed by 7 bases and J by 0 bases, 6 bases remained unmatched. CDR3 DNA: TGTGCCAGCAACGAGGCTAGCGGCTCCTACGAGCAGTACTTC. It translates to CASNEASGSYEQYF. The full variable domain, in which reference TRBV2 and TRBJ2-7 provide the parts outside the CDR3, is EPEVTQTPSHQVTQMGQEVILRCVPISNHLYFYWYRQILGQKVEFLVSFYNNEISEKSEIFDDQFSVERPDGSNFTLKIRSTKLEDSAMYFCASNEASGSYEQYFGPGTRLTVT.